The present TCR beta chain was sequenced within a study of post-analysis software for immune sequencing data. At the level of the study: As for disease course, relapsing-remitting, secondary progressive and progressive-relapsing multiple sclerosis were all included.

Study-wide results and limits: Normalized Chao1 diversity in multiple sclerosis patients fell significantly below that of controls. Among roughly 5 TRBV segments more frequent in patients than controls were TRBV5-6, TRBV5-1 and TRBV20-1.

TCR beta cDNA libraries included unique molecular identifiers. Once roughly 1 to 10 million T cells were used, hundreds of thousands of cDNA molecules resulted. TCRdb independently ran MiXCR on the PCR reads; one entry per CDR3 protein. This sample has over 150,000 distinct CDR3 sequences, with 30% found just once. This clonotype showed up many times. No antigen is known for it. Trimming cost V 5 bases and J 5 bases, with 5 bases left between them. The germline V gene encodes CDR1 SQVTM and CDR2 ANQGSEA. This CDR3 is 10 amino acids long. This sequence was found in a girl between 10 and 17 years old with multiple sclerosis. The gene calls are TRBV29-1 and TRBJ2-3; D uncertain. Input material: blood. CDR3 protein: CSVWRDTQYF. CDR3 coding DNA: TGCAGCGTTTGGAGAGATACGCAGTATTTT.